This T cell receptor (beta chain) was recovered during a study of cytomegalovirus exposure and HLA in healthy donors. It was with 60 Vbeta and 13 Jbeta primers that the PCR ran. This table comes from immunoSEQ multiplex PCR, and its TCRdb copy is limited to in-frame clones, with some not included. The sample contains about 210,000 clones, about four fifths of which appear only once. Germline CDR1 is LNHDA and CDR2 is SQIVND (reference sequence). The CDR3 length is 13 residues. V was cut by 4 bases and J by 2 bases, with 9 bases left in between. This clonotype was obtained from a woman in her 50s in good health and CMV-seropositive. The sequenced sample consisted of PBMCs. This sequence joins TRBV19 and TRBJ2-7, with D perhaps matching TRBD1 (5 bases). CDR3 DNA sequence: TGTGCCAGTAGTACGACAGTGACCTACGAGCAGTACTTC. Protein sequence: CASSTTVTYEQYF.